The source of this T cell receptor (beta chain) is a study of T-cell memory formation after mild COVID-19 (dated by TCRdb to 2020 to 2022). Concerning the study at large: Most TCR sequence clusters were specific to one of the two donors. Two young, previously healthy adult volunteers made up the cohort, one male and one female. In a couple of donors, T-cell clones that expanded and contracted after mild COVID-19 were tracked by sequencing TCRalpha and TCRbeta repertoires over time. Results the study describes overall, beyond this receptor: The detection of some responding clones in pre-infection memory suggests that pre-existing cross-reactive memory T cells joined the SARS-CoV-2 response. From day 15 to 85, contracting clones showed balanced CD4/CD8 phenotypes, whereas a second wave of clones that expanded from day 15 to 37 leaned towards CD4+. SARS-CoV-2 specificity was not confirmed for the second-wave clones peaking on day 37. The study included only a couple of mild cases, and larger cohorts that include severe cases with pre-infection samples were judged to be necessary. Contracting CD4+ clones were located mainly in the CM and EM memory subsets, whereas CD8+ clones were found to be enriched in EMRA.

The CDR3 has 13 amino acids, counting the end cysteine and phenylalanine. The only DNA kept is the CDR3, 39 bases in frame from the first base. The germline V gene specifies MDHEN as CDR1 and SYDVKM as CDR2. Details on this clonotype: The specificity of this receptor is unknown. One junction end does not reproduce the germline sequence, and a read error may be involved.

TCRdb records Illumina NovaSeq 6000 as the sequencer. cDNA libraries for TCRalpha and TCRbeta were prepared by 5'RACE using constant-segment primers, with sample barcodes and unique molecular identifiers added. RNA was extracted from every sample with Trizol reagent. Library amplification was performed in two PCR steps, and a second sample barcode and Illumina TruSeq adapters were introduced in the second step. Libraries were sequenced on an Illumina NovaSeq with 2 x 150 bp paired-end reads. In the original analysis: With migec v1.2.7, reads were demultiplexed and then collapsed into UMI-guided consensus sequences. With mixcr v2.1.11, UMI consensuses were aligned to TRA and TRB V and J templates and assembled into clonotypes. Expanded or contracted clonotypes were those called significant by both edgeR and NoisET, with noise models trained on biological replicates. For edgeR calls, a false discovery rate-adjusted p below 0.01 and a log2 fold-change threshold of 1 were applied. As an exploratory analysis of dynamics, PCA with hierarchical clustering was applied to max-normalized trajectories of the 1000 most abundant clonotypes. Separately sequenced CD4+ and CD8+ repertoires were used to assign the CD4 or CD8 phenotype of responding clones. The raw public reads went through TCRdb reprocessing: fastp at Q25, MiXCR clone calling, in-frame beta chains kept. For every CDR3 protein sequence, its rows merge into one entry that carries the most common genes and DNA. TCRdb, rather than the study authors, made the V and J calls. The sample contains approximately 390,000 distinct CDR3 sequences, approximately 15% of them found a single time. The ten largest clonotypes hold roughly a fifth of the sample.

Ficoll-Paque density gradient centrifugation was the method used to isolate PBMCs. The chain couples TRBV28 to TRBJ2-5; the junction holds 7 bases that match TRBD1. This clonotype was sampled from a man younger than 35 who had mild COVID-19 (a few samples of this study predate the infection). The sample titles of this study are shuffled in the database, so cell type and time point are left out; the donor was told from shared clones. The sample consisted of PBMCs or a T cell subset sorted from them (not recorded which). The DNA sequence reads TGTGCCAGCAGCCTACAGGGGCGAGAGACCCAGCACTTC. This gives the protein CASSLQGRETQHF. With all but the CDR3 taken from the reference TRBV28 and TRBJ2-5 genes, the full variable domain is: DVKVTQSSRYLVKRTGEKVFLECVQDMDHENMFWYRQDPGLGLRLIYFSYDVKMKEKGDIPEGYSVSREKKERFSLILESASTNQTSMYLCASSLQGRETQHFGPGTRLLVL.